This TCR beta chain was recovered during a study of blood T cell repertoires in COVID-19. Turning to the study itself: Donors in the United States, Italy and Spain gave samples during acute or convalescent COVID-19. The cDNA or gDNA used as material had been derived from T cells, B-cell-depleted T cells, or PBMCs.

The study assigned cohorts using participant-reported clinical history. This table comes from immunoSEQ multiplex PCR, and its TCRdb copy is limited to in-frame clones, with some not included. The sample carries about 190,000 clones, about 78% recorded once. This clone appeared a single time. The CDR3 sequence is 14 residues long. Trimming shortened V by 3 bases and J by 10 bases, and 13 bases separated the two germline ends. Per germline, CDR1 LNHDA and CDR2 SQIVND (reference sequence). The V and J genes are TRBV19 and TRBJ1-6, with D tentatively TRBD1 (6 bases). The clonotype originates from a woman between 45 and 65 years old who had recovered from COVID-19. The sequenced sample was PBMCs or T cells enriched from blood (not recorded which). Written as DNA, the CDR3 is TGTGCCAGTAGTATCGCGGGGGCAGGGTCACCCCTCCACTTT. Amino acids: CASSIAGAGSPLHF.